Here is one T cell receptor (beta chain) with its context. Its antigen is as yet unknown. Germline V CDR1 and CDR2: MNHNS, SASEGT. Trimming removed 5 bases at V and 9 bases at J, with 10 bases between. This CDR3 region has 11 residues. The sample belongs to a study of Ad26.COV2.S vaccination and SARS-CoV-2 variants. Study details: This donor came from the COV1001 trial of Ad26.COV2.S. The study's findings and limits: The authors reported substantial breadth in spike-specific CD8+ and CD4+ T cell responses after vaccination. Recipients of vaccine and of placebo showed similar breadth of their non-spike TCR repertoires.

The treatment was: over 15 received Ad26.COV2.S at low or high dose, single or two shots; 5 received placebo; per-sample allocation not given. Each sample was drawn 63 days after the first injection (of vaccine or placebo). An Ad26 vector expressing Wuhan-strain SARS-CoV-2 spike served as the vaccine. Profiling relied on immunoSEQ multiplex PCR, and the TCRdb table lists in-frame clones only, not all of them. The sample records fewer than 400,000 clones, about 86% being singletons. The chain is built from TRBV6-1 and TRBJ1-1; D is ambiguous. The sequencing here drew on peripheral blood, taken in a trial of Ad26.COV2.S vaccine versus placebo. The source of this sequence is a person aged 18 to 59 who received the Ad26.COV2.S COVID-19 vaccine or a placebo. CDR3 DNA: TGTGCCAGCAGTTCCGGGTCCCAAGCTTTCTTT. Its protein product is CASSSGSQAFF.